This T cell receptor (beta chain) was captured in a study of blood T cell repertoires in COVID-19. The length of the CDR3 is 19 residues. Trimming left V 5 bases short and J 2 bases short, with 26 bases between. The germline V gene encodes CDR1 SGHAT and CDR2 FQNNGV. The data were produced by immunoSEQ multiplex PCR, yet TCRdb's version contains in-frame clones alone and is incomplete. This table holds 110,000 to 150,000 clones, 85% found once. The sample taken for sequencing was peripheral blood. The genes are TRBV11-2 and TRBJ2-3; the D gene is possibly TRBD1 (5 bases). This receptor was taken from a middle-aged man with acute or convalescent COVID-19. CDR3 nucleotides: TGTGCCAGCAGCCGCCTAGGGGATCAGCGTGGTGGATACACAGATACGCAGTATTTT. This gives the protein CASSRLGDQRGGYTDTQYF.